A single sample gave rise to the 12 T cell receptor beta chains below, sequenced in a study of cytomegalovirus exposure and HLA in healthy donors. The PCR contained 60 Vbeta and 13 Jbeta primers. The method was immunoSEQ multiplex PCR; TCRdb's version includes in-frame clones alone and lacks a portion of them. The sample lists about 70,000 clones, around 70% occurring once. The source material was PBMCs. The origin of the receptors is a human donor in good health.

The chain's CDR3 is CATSRESSGDTQYF. CDR3 coding DNA: TGTGCCACCAGCAGAGAAAGCAGCGGGGATACGCAGTATTTT. The chain combines TRBV15 with TRBJ2-3, with D possibly matching TRBD2 (6 bases). The CDR3 totals 14 residues. Germline V gene data show CDR1 as LNHNV and CDR2 as YYDKDF (reference sequence). The ends were cut back, 0 bases at V and 6 bases at J, with 10 bases in the middle.

The chain recombines TRBV6-5 with TRBJ2-1; 8 bases align to TRBD1. With V trimmed by 5 bases and J by 14 bases, 11 bases remained unmatched. Per germline, CDR1 MNHEY and CDR2 SVGAGI. The CDR3 totals 13 residues. The CDR3 here is CASSVTQGAVEFF. The CDR3 DNA follows: TGTGCCAGCAGTGTAACTCAGGGGGCTGTGGAGTTCTTC.

The rearrangement uses TRBV29-1 and TRBJ1-4, with D possibly being TRBD1 (5 bases). The germline V gene has CDR1 SQVTM and CDR2 ANQGSEA. The V end was cut by 2 bases, the J end by 10 bases, with 11 bases between. The CDR3 is made up of 12 amino acids. CDR3 in DNA: TGCAGCGTTGAAATGGCAGGGCTAAAACTGTTTTTT. Protein sequence: CSVEMAGLKLFF.

This chain links TRBV30 with TRBJ2-2, with TRBD1 as a possible D gene (6 bases). V was clipped by 0 bases and J by 8 bases, with 10 bases between them. Germline values: CDR1 GTSNPN, CDR2 SVGIG (reference sequence). This CDR3 has 13 residues. CDR3 DNA sequence: TGTGCCTGGAGTGTACAGGGATTAGGGGAGCTGTTTTTT. Protein: CAWSVQGLGELFF.

V gene TRBV30 combines with J gene TRBJ2-1; perhaps TRBD2 as D (6 bases). V was trimmed by 3 bases and J by 10 bases, leaving 25 bases between them. Germline V gene sequence: CDR1 GTSNPN, CDR2 SVGIG (reference sequence). The CDR3 is made up of 16 amino acids. The CDR3 loop is CAWSPFPGLRTGEQFF. The CDR3 DNA follows: TGTGCCTGGAGCCCTTTTCCGGGACTCCGTACTGGAGAGCAGTTCTTC. Filled out from reference TRBV30 and TRBJ2-1, the complete variable domain reads SQTIHQWPATLVQPVGSPLSLECTVEGTSNPNLYWYRQAAGRGLQLLFYSVGIGQISSEVPQNLSASRPQDRQFILSSKKLLLSDSGFYLCAWSPFPGLRTGEQFFGPGTRLTVL.

The chain links TRBV7-9 to TRBJ2-1; tentatively, D is TRBD2 (6 bases). The CDR3 is 15 residues long. CDR1 is SEHNR and CDR2 is FQNEAQ in the germline V gene (reference sequence). V was trimmed by 3 bases and J by 3 bases, leaving 12 bases between them. The CDR3 DNA reads as TGTGCCAGCAGCTTTTCCGCCGGGGGCTACAATGAGCAGTTCTTC. Amino acids: CASSFSAGGYNEQFF. The full variable domain, in which reference TRBV7-9 and TRBJ2-1 provide the parts outside the CDR3, is DTGVSQNPRHKITKRGQNVTFRCDPISEHNRLYWYRQTLGQGPEFLTYFQNEAQLEKSRLLSDRFSAERPKGSFSTLEIQRTEQGDSAMYLCASSFSAGGYNEQFFGPGTRLTVL.

In this sample, this clone turned up once. This chain uses TRBV29-1 with TRBJ1-5; TRBD1 matches at 8 bases. The CDR3 has 13 residues. V lost 5 bases, J lost 3 bases, and 3 bases stayed unmatched. CDR1 is SQVTM and CDR2 is ANQGSEA in the germline V gene. The CDR3 DNA follows: TGCAGCGTTTCAGGGGGCGACAATCAGCCCCAGCATTTT. Translating it yields CSVSGGDNQPQHF.

The gene calls are TRBV2 and TRBJ1-1; a weak D match, TRBD1 (6 bases). The CDR3 extends over 17 amino acids. Trimming pared 6 bases from V and 3 bases from J, leaving 23 bases between. The V gene's germline CDR1 is SNHLY and CDR2 FYNNEI. In nucleotides, the CDR3 is TGTGCCAGCAGAGAATACAGGGAGGGCCCCGGGGACACTGAAGCTTTCTTT. It encodes CASREYREGPGDTEAFF.

V is TRBV19 and J is TRBJ1-3; D not certain. The CDR3 consists of 11 residues. Germline-derived CDR1 and CDR2 are LNHDA and SQIVND (reference sequence). V gave up 3 bases and J gave up 6 bases, with 3 bases separating them. This CDR3 reads CASSILNTIYF. CDR3 nucleotide sequence: TGTGCCAGTAGTATTCTAAACACCATATATTTT.

The J gene is TRBJ1-2, the V gene TRBV12-5, with 12 positions matching TRBD1. Trimming removed 6 bases from V and 8 bases from J; junction bases left unmatched: 7. The length of the CDR3 is 14 residues. Germline V gene data show CDR1 as LGHNT and CDR2 as FRNRAP. The CDR3 protein is CASGPGQGAGGYTF. The CDR3 DNA reads TGTGCTAGTGGCCCGGGACAGGGGGCAGGGGGCTACACCTTC.

The chain links TRBV6-5 to TRBJ1-5; 8 positions agree with TRBD1. CDR1 is MNHEY and CDR2 is SVGAGI in the germline V gene. The CDR3 sequence is 13 residues long. J gave up 6 bases and V 4 bases, and 2 bases lay outside the gene matches. CDR3 bases: TGTGCCAGCAGTTTACAGGGGGGTCAGCCCCAGCATTTT. Amino acids: CASSLQGGQPQHF.

This chain links TRBV21-1 with TRBJ1-5; TRBD1 is taken as the D call from the table, unchecked against the DNA. TRBV21-1 is classified as a pseudogene. The CDR3 runs 17 residues. The CDR3, as DNA: TGTGCCAGCAGCAAAGGAAACGGGACATATAGCAATCAGCCCCAGCATTTT. Protein: CASSKGNGTYSNQPQHF.